The 8 T cell receptor beta chains below come from one sample, sequenced in a study of OX40 agonist ivuxolimab in advanced cancers. Libraries were made using the immunoSEQ multiplex PCR assay. The source is immuneACCESS, and TCRdb retained only in-frame sequences with V and J called. Part of the clones is not carried over; for the studies checked, unresolved V genes explain less than half of this, and the remainder is unexplained. The sample table records around 79,000 clones; 80% to 95% of these occur just once. The ten largest clones represent roughly 9.7% of the sample. The starting material was CD4+ or CD8+ T cells sorted from blood, obtained in a trial of the OX40 agonist ivuxolimab. These receptors came from an adult with an advanced solid tumor such as melanoma, head and neck, liver or kidney cancer.

The chain has TRBV13 and TRBJ2-1; weak D call: TRBD1 (6 bases). Germline V gene data show CDR1 as PRHDT and CDR2 as FYEKMQ (reference sequence). With 0 bases removed from V and 3 bases from J, the gap between germline ends came to 12 bases. The length of the CDR3 is 16 residues. The CDR3 DNA sequence: TGTGCCAGCAGCTTAGGGCGGACAGAGTTCTACAATGAGCAGTTCTTC. This translates into CASSLGRTEFYNEQFF. Together with reference TRBV13 and TRBJ2-1, the CDR3 gives the full variable domain: AAGVIQSPRHLIKEKRETATLKCYPIPRHDTVYWYQQGPGQDPQFLISFYEKMQSDKGSIPDRFSAQQFSDYHSELNMSSLELGDSALYFCASSLGRTEFYNEQFFGPGTRLTVL.

The CDR3, as DNA: TGTGCCAGCAGCGTATTAGGTTCACCCCTCCACTTT. It yields the protein CASSVLGSPLHF. This chain links TRBV9 with TRBJ1-6; D call uncertain. Per germline, CDR1 SGDLS and CDR2 YYNGEE. The ends were cut back, 1 base at V and 9 bases at J, with 5 bases in the middle. This CDR3 spans 12 amino acids. The whole variable domain, filled in from reference TRBV9 and TRBJ1-6, reads DSGVTQTPKHLITATGQRVTLRCSPRSGDLSVYWYQQSLDQGLQFLIQYYNGEERAKGNILERFSAQQFPDLHSELNLSSLELGDSALYFCASSVLGSPLHFGNGTRLTVT.

The V gene is TRBV30, the J gene TRBJ1-1; the D is unclear. Trimming stripped 3 bases from V and 3 bases from J, with 23 bases between. This CDR3 has 17 amino acids. Per the germline V gene, CDR1 is GTSNPN and CDR2 is SVGIG (reference sequence). CDR3: CAWRDDPYHLLDTEAFF. DNA of the CDR3: TGTGCCTGGAGAGATGACCCATATCACCTTCTCGACACTGAAGCTTTCTTT.

The chain joins TRBV7-8 to TRBJ1-2; D is ambiguous. V was trimmed by 3 bases and J by 3 bases, leaving 14 bases between them. The germline V gene encodes CDR1 SGHVS and CDR2 FQNEAQ. The CDR3 is 15 amino acids. The CDR3 coding sequence is TGTGCCAGCAGCTTGTTTGTTCCCGGGGACTATGGCTACACCTTC. As protein: CASSLFVPGDYGYTF.

V gene TRBV25-1 combines with J gene TRBJ2-5; D call uncertain. CDR3 length: 12 residues. The V gene lost 1 base and the J gene lost 5 bases, with 5 bases spanning the gap. CDR1 and CDR2 (germline): MGHDK, SYGVNS. The chain's CDR3 is CASSEFPETQYF. The CDR3 DNA is TGTGCCAGCAGTGAATTCCCGGAGACCCAGTACTTC.

V and J are TRBV29-1 and TRBJ2-7, with D perhaps matching TRBD1 (6 bases). The V end was cut by 7 bases, the J end by 5 bases, with 12 bases between. The CDR3 has 11 amino acids. Germline loops: CDR1 SQVTM, CDR2 ANQGSEA. CDR3 coding DNA: TGCAGCGGGACCGCAGGGGACGAGCAGTACTTC. Residues: CSGTAGDEQYF.

This sequence joins TRBV5-4 and TRBJ2-7; 7 bases are shared with TRBD1. The CDR3 is made up of 15 amino acids. Germline lookup yields CDR1 SGHNT and CDR2 YYREEE (reference sequence). Trimming took 4 bases from V and 4 from J; bases not matched to a gene: 11. CDR3 protein: CASSPARGGGYEQYF. CDR3 nucleotides: TGTGCCAGCAGCCCAGCACGAGGGGGCGGTTACGAGCAGTACTTC.

The chain joins TRBV5-4 to TRBJ2-3; TRBD2 might be the D (6 bases). Between the trimmed V and J ends, which lost 3 bases and 1 base, there was a span of 18 bases. Germline CDR1 and CDR2: SGHNT and YYREEE (reference sequence). The CDR3 has 17 amino acids. Here the CDR3 reads CASSSPPGRGGTDTQYF. CDR3 DNA sequence: TGTGCCAGCAGCTCCCCCCCGGGGCGGGGCGGCACAGATACGCAGTATTTT.